The rows below give T cell receptor beta chains drawn from one sample of a study of molecular identifiers for immune sequencing clone quantification. TCRdb reanalysed the PCR reads using MiXCR and keeps one entry per CDR3 protein. The data contain roughly 630,000 distinct CDR3 sequences, approximately 24% of them seen just once; the ten biggest clones take up 0.78%. Sequenced input: naive CD8+ T cells from blood, with Jurkat cell RNA spiked in. The receptors were sampled from a human donor in good health. Some libraries in this study had Jurkat cell RNA spiked in. The CDR3 runs from the conserved cysteine through the conserved F or W. The D gene is left open where the match is weak.

cdr3_length d_call v_call cdr3_aa
13 . TRBV7-2 CASSYQQLETQYF
12 . TRBV20-1 CSADEAKNIQYF
14 TRBD1 TRBV4-3 CASSPYRGGETQYF
16 TRBD1 TRBV6-5 CASSYRQGSMNTEAFF
17 . TRBV6-1 CASSLQAGFASWDTQYF
17 . TRBV4-1 CASSQGFAPSGLYEQYF
16 . TRBV7-2 CASSQLGGWPYNEQFF
13 . TRBV28 CASSARPEETQYF
13 . TRBV28 CASSPVDTGELFF
17 TRBD1 TRBV15 CATSRYPPGTGTDTQYF
16 TRBD1 TRBV9 CASSLTAGGVQETQYF
18 . TRBV7-2 CASSLRGRTFMGTGELFF
15 . TRBV12-3/TRBV12-4 CASSHDGSSTDTQYF
16 TRBD2 TRBV27 CASGPGSGKGSYEQYF
17 . TRBV19 CASTYSSGRVTYNEQFF
15 . TRBV12-3/TRBV12-4 CASSLSSRRTGELFF
15 . TRBV19 CASTTELSSYSEQFF
16 . TRBV4-3 CASSQDHSGFGAEAFF
11 . TRBV29-1 CSVHRRTEAFF
15 TRBD1 TRBV11-2 CASSSETGTIYEQYF
16 TRBD1 TRBV20-1 CSAFPLGTGATDTQYF
17 . TRBV28 CASSPRAGTYSNQPQHF
18 TRBD2 TRBV5-1 CASSLRTSGGALGETQYF
13 . TRBV7-9 CASSSEGNEKLFF
16 . TRBV10-3 CAISESEGGVTYEQYF
16 . TRBV4-3 CASSQDLDSAGSPLHF
15 . TRBV7-8 CASIPNPGGSNEQFF
15 . TRBV7-2 CATHKALDGYNEQFF
14 . TRBV4-1 CASSQRGSANAQFF
13 . TRBV29-1 CSVEVDINQGYTF
15 TRBD1 TRBV28 CASSLEGGGPYEQYF
13 . TRBV9 CARRVGGGGEQYF
15 . TRBV30 CAWSVQGLSTDTQYF
13 . TRBV4-1 CASSHTTNQPQHF
16 . TRBV7-9 CASSLGAGPGLDTQYF
16 TRBD1 TRBV27 CASSLSFAGGRYEQYF
16 . TRBV14 CASSQTTGTHYNEQFF
15 TRBD1 TRBV5-8 CASSLVTGTNTEAFF
14 . TRBV5-4 CASSPPGTSDTQYF
15 TRBD1 TRBV12-3/TRBV12-4 CASSLSSGGTGEQYF
15 . TRBV27 CASSYGLTYNSPLHF
14 . TRBV6-2/TRBV6-3 CASREDGRWDTQYF
13 . TRBV14 CASSDPRFYAQYF
17 TRBD1 TRBV19 CAAKGATTGRIGEKLFF
15 . TRBV28 CASRIEASLNSPLHF
16 . TRBV5-6 CASSLRTGTFNYEQYF
17 . TRBV3-1 CASSQEPELGNQETQYF
15 . TRBV4-3 CASSQGVNRNTEAFF
16 . TRBV2 CASTSWADYSQETQYF